This TCR beta chain was observed in a study of CD8 T cells in Susac syndrome. RNA, at about 0.45 to 1 ug, was reverse transcribed with random hexamers. The authors amplified TCR beta CDR3 across 54 Vbeta and 13 Jbeta using immunoSEQ multiplex PCR. TCRdb re-analysed the immunoSEQ multiplex PCR reads in MiXCR, keeping a single row per CDR3 protein. This table has about 300,000 distinct CDR3 sequences, over 75% appearing once. The germline CDR1 and CDR2 sequences are MGHDK and SYGVNS. CDR3 size: 11 residues. Trimming left V 4 bases short and J 7 bases short, with 4 bases between. Specimen: CD8+ T cells from PBMCs. This receptor was taken from a human donor with multiple sclerosis. The chain combines TRBV25-1 with TRBJ1-4, with D unclear. The CDR3 DNA reads as TGTGCCAGCAGTGCGCGTGAAAAACTGTTTTTT. Translation gives CASSAREKLFF.